This is a list of T cell receptor beta chains from one sample in a study of cytomegalovirus exposure and HLA in healthy donors. The data were produced by immunoSEQ multiplex PCR, yet TCRdb's version contains in-frame clones alone and is incomplete. The sample records fewer than 200,000 clones, 70% to 90% being singletons. What was sequenced was PBMCs. These receptors all come from a man under 40 in good health and CMV-seropositive. CDR3s include the opening cysteine and the closing phenylalanine or tryptophan. The D gene is left open where the match is weak. A clone size is listed for some rows: how often the clone was seen (once, few, many), or a class if it is expanded.

D	V	J	size	CDR3	DNA
NA	TRBV30	TRBJ1-3	NA	CASGPGAGNTIYF	TGTGCTTCGGGTCCGGGGGCTGGAAACACCATATATTTT
NA	TRBV11-3	TRBJ2-3	NA	CASSLEGYRYSTDTQYF	TGTGCCAGCAGCTTAGAGGGCTACCGCTATAGCACAGATACGCAGTATTTT
NA	TRBV21-1	TRBJ1-1	NA	CASSKAGGHEAFF	TGTGCCAGCAGCAAGGCTGGCGGCCATGAAGCTTTCTTT
NA	TRBV4-3	TRBJ2-2	NA	CASSQDLSGELFF	TGCGCCAGCAGCCAAGATTTATCCGGGGAGCTGTTTTTT
NA	TRBV27	TRBJ2-5	NA	CASSLEGTLETQYF	TGTGCCAGCAGTTTAGAGGGGACTCTGGAGACCCAGTACTTC
NA	TRBV29-1	TRBJ2-1	once	CSVDENEQFF	TGCAGCGTTGATGAGAATGAGCAGTTCTTC
TRBD1	TRBV30	TRBJ2-6	NA	CAWTGGKIPGANVLTF	TGTGCCTGGACAGGGGGCAAGATCCCTGGGGCCAACGTCCTGACTTTC
TRBD2	TRBV5-4	TRBJ2-1	NA	CASSLDLAVDNEQFF	TGTGCCAGCAGCTTGGATCTAGCGGTGGACAATGAGCAGTTCTTC
NA	TRBV2	TRBJ2-7	NA	CASSELLQGVQYF	TGTGCCAGCAGTGAATTATTACAGGGAGTGCAGTACTTC
NA	TRBV18	TRBJ1-4	few	CASSIDLSEKLFF	TGTGCCAGCTCAATTGACTTAAGTGAAAAACTGTTTTTT
TRBD2	TRBV5-1	TRBJ2-2	NA	CASMGLAGETNTGELFF	TGCGCCAGCATGGGACTAGCGGGAGAGACGAACACCGGGGAGCTGTTTTTT
TRBD1	TRBV5-1	TRBJ2-2	NA	CASSSVPGQVGELFF	TGCGCCAGCAGCTCTGTCCCGGGACAGGTCGGGGAGCTGTTTTTT
NA	TRBV30	TRBJ1-2	NA	CAWSVGQGNVTF	NA
NA	TRBV6-5	TRBJ1-5	few	CASSRQYNQPQHF	TGTGCCAGCAGCAGACAGTACAATCAGCCCCAGCATTTT
NA	TRBV28	TRBJ2-1	NA	CASTPGGVSSYNEQFF	TGTGCCAGCACACCGGGCGGGGTCAGCTCCTACAATGAGCAGTTCTTC
TRBD2	TRBV2	TRBJ2-3	NA	CASRDRDYRTDTQYF	TGTGCCAGCAGGGACCGGGACTACCGCACAGATACGCAGTATTTT
TRBD1	TRBV6-5	TRBJ2-3	NA	CASAGRGTDTQYF	TGTGCCTCGGCGGGCAGGGGGACAGATACGCAGTATTTT
TRBD1	TRBV12-5	TRBJ2-7	NA	CASGQGIFYEQYF	TGTGCTAGTGGACAGGGGATCTTCTACGAGCAGTACTTC
NA	TRBV7-9	TRBJ1-2	NA	CASSLDSNYGYTF	TGTGCCAGCAGCTTAGACAGCAACTATGGCTACACCTTC
NA	TRBV12-5	TRBJ2-6	NA	CASGLYLFPTINTGANVLTF	TGTGCTAGTGGTTTGTATCTCTTTCCGACTATCAACACTGGGGCCAACGTCCTGACTTTC
NA	TRBV11-1	TRBJ2-6	once	CASSLSWSSGANVLTF	TGTGCCAGCAGCTTGTCGTGGAGCTCTGGGGCCAACGTCCTGACTTTC
TRBD1	TRBV25-1	TRBJ2-1	NA	CASSNHAGTGNNEQFF	TGTGCCAGCAGTAATCATGCCGGGACAGGGAACAATGAGCAGTTCTTC
TRBD1	TRBV5-1	TRBJ1-2	NA	CASSDPGQGIYGYTF	TGCGCCAGCAGCGATCCGGGACAGGGAATCTATGGCTACACCTTC
NA	TRBV27	TRBJ1-5	NA	CASSGQMNQPQHF	TGTGCCAGCAGTGGACAGATGAATCAGCCCCAGCATTTT
NA	TRBV19	TRBJ1-5	NA	CASSSQAKQPQHF	TGTGCCAGTAGCTCCCAAGCGAAGCAGCCCCAGCATTTT
TRBD2	TRBV10-3	TRBJ2-3	once	CAISESASGHTDTQYF	TGTGCCATCAGTGAGTCAGCTAGCGGTCACACAGATACGCAGTATTTT
TRBD1	TRBV2	TRBJ1-5	NA	CASNGQGDDQPQHF	TGTGCCAGCAACGGACAGGGTGACGATCAGCCCCAGCATTTT
NA	TRBV7-9	TRBJ2-5	NA	CASSFGGAGETQYF	TGCGCCAGCAGCTTTGGGGGCGCAGGAGAGACCCAGTACTTC
TRBD2	TRBV19	TRBJ2-1	NA	CASSWREGYNEQFF	TGTGCCAGTAGCTGGCGGGAGGGGTACAATGAGCAGTTCTTC